The rows below give T cell receptor beta chains drawn from one sample of a study of regulatory T cells in long-lasting Graves disease. TCRdb re-called the multiplex PCR reads with MiXCR, one entry per CDR3 protein. The sample comprises about 460,000 distinct CDR3 sequences, 22% of which are singletons, and approximately 14% rests with the top ten. Sequenced here: peripheral blood mononuclear cells (PBMCs), sampled when the disease was refractory, from a patient treated with antithyroid drugs. The receptors were gathered from a female donor with Graves disease. Each CDR3 is given with its conserved first and last residue. Fields, in order: D gene, CDR3 length, clone size, V gene, J gene, CDR3 protein, CDR3 DNA. The D gene is left open where the match is weak. Clone size appears in some rows only: once, few, many, or a class for an expanded clone.

d_call: TRBD1
cdr3_length: 15
clone_size: .
v_call: TRBV18
j_call: TRBJ1-6
cdr3_aa: CASSPGAGGNSPLHF
cdr3_nt: TGTGCCAGCTCACCTGGGGCAGGGGGTAATTCACCCCTCCACTTT

d_call: .
cdr3_length: 13
clone_size: many
v_call: TRBV20-1
j_call: TRBJ1-2
cdr3_aa: CSASAGRWFGYTF
cdr3_nt: TGCAGTGCTAGCGCGGGGCGGTGGTTTGGCTACACCTTC

d_call: .
cdr3_length: 15
clone_size: .
v_call: TRBV5-1
j_call: TRBJ1-1
cdr3_aa: CASSLDGGAWTEAFF
cdr3_nt: TGCGCCAGCAGCTTGGATGGGGGCGCTTGGACTGAAGCTTTCTTT

d_call: TRBD2
cdr3_length: 15
clone_size: .
v_call: TRBV7-2
j_call: TRBJ2-7
cdr3_aa: CASSPGGLGTYEQYF
cdr3_nt: TGTGCCAGCAGCCCCGGGGGACTAGGAACCTACGAGCAGTACTTC

d_call: .
cdr3_length: 13
clone_size: few
v_call: TRBV7-9
j_call: TRBJ1-1
cdr3_aa: CASSLIETTEAFF
cdr3_nt: TGTGCCAGCAGCTTGATAGAGACCACTGAAGCTTTCTTT

d_call: .
cdr3_length: 11
clone_size: few
v_call: TRBV12-5
j_call: TRBJ2-7
cdr3_aa: CASGLRVEQYF
cdr3_nt: TGTGCTAGTGGTTTGCGGGTCGAGCAGTACTTC

d_call: .
cdr3_length: 15
clone_size: many
v_call: TRBV9
j_call: TRBJ1-2
cdr3_aa: CASSVGAGAGYGYTF
cdr3_nt: TGTGCCAGCAGCGTAGGGGCGGGGGCCGGCTATGGCTACACCTTC

d_call: TRBD1
cdr3_length: 17
clone_size: .
v_call: TRBV20-1
j_call: TRBJ2-5
cdr3_aa: CSARRMRTGGIQETQYF
cdr3_nt: TGCAGTGCTAGGCGGATGCGGACAGGTGGGATCCAAGAGACCCAGTACTTC

d_call: .
cdr3_length: 13
clone_size: few
v_call: TRBV28
j_call: TRBJ2-1
cdr3_aa: CATAWRPRDEQFF
cdr3_nt: TGTGCCACTGCGTGGCGCCCAAGGGATGAGCAGTTCTTC

d_call: .
cdr3_length: 12
clone_size: few
v_call: TRBV10-3
j_call: TRBJ2-7
cdr3_aa: CAVITDAGEQYF
cdr3_nt: TGTGCCGTAATAACCGACGCCGGCGAGCAGTACTTC

d_call: .
cdr3_length: 12
clone_size: few
v_call: TRBV9
j_call: TRBJ2-7
cdr3_aa: CASSVVGRNKIF
cdr3_nt: TGTGCCAGCAGCGTAGTTGGACGCAACAAGATCTTC

d_call: .
cdr3_length: 14
clone_size: many
v_call: TRBV28
j_call: TRBJ1-1
cdr3_aa: CASSSGTLNTEAFF
cdr3_nt: TGTGCCAGCAGCTCCGGGACATTGAACACTGAAGCTTTCTTT

d_call: .
cdr3_length: 14
clone_size: few
v_call: TRBV7-2
j_call: TRBJ1-1
cdr3_aa: CASSLIRGAGEAFF
cdr3_nt: TGTGCCAGCAGCTTGATCAGGGGCGCAGGTGAAGCTTTCTTT

d_call: TRBD1
cdr3_length: 13
clone_size: many
v_call: TRBV28
j_call: TRBJ1-1
cdr3_aa: CASTEDRDTEAFF
cdr3_nt: TGTGCCAGCACTGAGGACAGGGACACTGAAGCTTTCTTT

d_call: .
cdr3_length: 13
clone_size: few
v_call: TRBV28
j_call: TRBJ2-5
cdr3_aa: CASRKGDQETQYF
cdr3_nt: TGTGCCAGCCGGAAGGGAGACCAAGAGACCCAGTACTTC

d_call: .
cdr3_length: 13
clone_size: .
v_call: TRBV20-1
j_call: TRBJ2-7
cdr3_aa: CSARWGDSYEQYF
cdr3_nt: TGCAGTGCTAGGTGGGGGGATTCCTACGAGCAGTACTTC

d_call: TRBD2
cdr3_length: 16
clone_size: .
v_call: TRBV19
j_call: TRBJ2-2
cdr3_aa: CASSPAGTSGRIKLFF
cdr3_nt: TGTGCCAGTAGTCCGGCCGGGACTAGCGGGAGAATTAAGCTGTTTTTT

d_call: .
cdr3_length: 17
clone_size: .
v_call: TRBV7-9
j_call: TRBJ1-1
cdr3_aa: CASSLIRLGRLNTEAFF
cdr3_nt: TGTGCCAGCAGCTTAATCAGATTGGGACGCCTGAACACTGAAGCTTTCTTT

d_call: .
cdr3_length: 14
clone_size: many
v_call: TRBV3-1
j_call: TRBJ1-5
cdr3_aa: CASSRTDSNQPQHF
cdr3_nt: TGTGCCAGCAGCCGGACAGATAGCAATCAGCCCCAGCATTTT

d_call: .
cdr3_length: 16
clone_size: few
v_call: TRBV11-2
j_call: TRBJ1-1
cdr3_aa: CASSLDRRGMEAEAFF
cdr3_nt: TGTGCCAGCAGCTTAGATCGGAGGGGGATGGAGGCTGAAGCTTTCTTT

d_call: .
cdr3_length: 15
clone_size: many
v_call: TRBV28
j_call: TRBJ2-5
cdr3_aa: CASVGPGTTQETQYF
cdr3_nt: TGTGCCAGCGTCGGACCAGGAACCACCCAAGAGACCCAGTACTTC

d_call: TRBD1
cdr3_length: 16
clone_size: many
v_call: TRBV6-1
j_call: TRBJ1-2
cdr3_aa: CAIRIPGTGVVFGYTF
cdr3_nt: TGTGCCATCAGGATCCCCGGGACAGGGGTTGTATTTGGCTACACCTTC

d_call: TRBD1
cdr3_length: 17
clone_size: few
v_call: TRBV11-1
j_call: TRBJ1-3
cdr3_aa: CASSFSTGGSSSNTIYF
cdr3_nt: TGTGCCAGCAGCTTCTCTACAGGGGGATCCTCAAGCAACACCATATATTTT

d_call: .
cdr3_length: 15
clone_size: .
v_call: TRBV7-9
j_call: TRBJ2-2
cdr3_aa: CASSSTLANTGELFF
cdr3_nt: TGTGCCAGCAGCTCGACCCTCGCGAACACCGGGGAGCTGTTTTTT

d_call: .
cdr3_length: 12
clone_size: many
v_call: TRBV28
j_call: TRBJ1-2
cdr3_aa: CATTQQTYGYTF
cdr3_nt: TGTGCCACAACACAGCAAACCTATGGCTACACCTTC

d_call: .
cdr3_length: 13
clone_size: many
v_call: TRBV7-6
j_call: TRBJ2-7
cdr3_aa: CASSFSTGGEQYF
cdr3_nt: TGTGCCAGCAGCTTCAGTACAGGCGGGGAGCAGTACTTC

d_call: .
cdr3_length: 15
clone_size: few
v_call: TRBV19
j_call: TRBJ2-7
cdr3_aa: CASSALLAGSYEQYF
cdr3_nt: TGTGCCAGTAGCGCTTTATTGGCAGGTTCCTACGAGCAGTACTTC

d_call: .
cdr3_length: 15
clone_size: few
v_call: TRBV4-3
j_call: TRBJ1-4
cdr3_aa: CASSQDLMGGEKLFF
cdr3_nt: TGCGCCAGCAGCCAGGATCTCATGGGTGGGGAAAAACTGTTTTTT

d_call: .
cdr3_length: 13
clone_size: few
v_call: TRBV28
j_call: TRBJ2-3
cdr3_aa: CATSREGTDTQYF
cdr3_nt: TGTGCCACCAGCAGGGAGGGCACAGATACGCAGTATTTT

d_call: .
cdr3_length: 16
clone_size: many
v_call: TRBV7-8
j_call: TRBJ2-7
cdr3_aa: CASSLFPRDTPYEQYF
cdr3_nt: TGTGCCAGCAGCTTATTCCCCCGCGACACCCCCTACGAGCAGTACTTC

d_call: .
cdr3_length: 15
clone_size: .
v_call: TRBV13
j_call: TRBJ1-6
cdr3_aa: CASSLAGHVNSPLHF
cdr3_nt: TGTGCCAGCAGCTTAGCGGGACACGTAAACTCACCCCTCCACTTT

d_call: .
cdr3_length: 16
clone_size: .
v_call: TRBV19
j_call: TRBJ1-2
cdr3_aa: CASSIPRVSGVYGYTF
cdr3_nt: TGTGCCAGTAGTATTCCCCGCGTATCGGGTGTCTATGGCTACACCTTC

d_call: TRBD1
cdr3_length: 18
clone_size: .
v_call: TRBV6-1
j_call: TRBJ2-7
cdr3_aa: CASSLLRQGRNFLYEQYF
cdr3_nt: TGTGCCAGCAGTCTTTTAAGACAGGGCAGGAACTTCCTCTACGAGCAGTACTTC

d_call: .
cdr3_length: 11
clone_size: .
v_call: TRBV20-1
j_call: TRBJ1-1
cdr3_aa: CSEGRGTEAFF
cdr3_nt: TGCAGTGAGGGGCGGGGGACTGAAGCTTTCTTT

d_call: TRBD2
cdr3_length: 17
clone_size: .
v_call: TRBV13
j_call: TRBJ2-7
cdr3_aa: CASSSPPTSGGFYEQYF
cdr3_nt: TGTGCCAGCAGCTCCCCTCCAACTAGCGGGGGGTTCTACGAGCAGTACTTC

d_call: .
cdr3_length: 16
clone_size: few
v_call: TRBV5-1
j_call: TRBJ1-1
cdr3_aa: CASSLPKDSLNTEAFF
cdr3_nt: TGCGCCAGCAGCTTACCCAAGGACAGCTTGAACACTGAAGCTTTCTTT

d_call: TRBD1
cdr3_length: 15
clone_size: .
v_call: TRBV5-6
j_call: TRBJ2-7
cdr3_aa: CASSTTGTGGHEQYF
cdr3_nt: TGTGCCAGCAGCACCACCGGGACAGGGGGCCACGAGCAGTACTTC

d_call: .
cdr3_length: 13
clone_size: .
v_call: TRBV30
j_call: TRBJ1-2
cdr3_aa: CAWSHTGSYGYTF
cdr3_nt: TGTGCCTGGAGTCATACAGGGAGCTATGGCTACACCTTC

d_call: .
cdr3_length: 16
clone_size: many
v_call: TRBV28
j_call: TRBJ1-5
cdr3_aa: CASRRGTRAVNQPQHF
cdr3_nt: TGTGCCAGCAGGCGCGGGACCCGGGCCGTCAATCAGCCCCAGCATTTT

d_call: .
cdr3_length: 14
clone_size: few
v_call: TRBV19
j_call: TRBJ2-2
cdr3_aa: CASRWTSNTGELFF
cdr3_nt: TGTGCCAGTAGATGGACTTCGAACACCGGGGAGCTGTTTTTT

d_call: TRBD1
cdr3_length: 15
clone_size: .
v_call: TRBV12-5
j_call: TRBJ1-4
cdr3_aa: CASGHKGGFGEKLFF
cdr3_nt: TGTGCTAGTGGGCATAAAGGGGGCTTCGGGGAAAAACTGTTTTTT

d_call: TRBD1
cdr3_length: 14
clone_size: .
v_call: TRBV5-4
j_call: TRBJ2-2
cdr3_aa: CASSEGQGTGELFF
cdr3_nt: TGTGCCAGCAGCGAAGGACAGGGAACCGGGGAGCTGTTTTTT

d_call: .
cdr3_length: 15
clone_size: .
v_call: TRBV5-4
j_call: TRBJ1-2
cdr3_aa: CASSFPERAPRGYTF
cdr3_nt: TGTGCCAGCAGCTTCCCAGAGAGGGCCCCCCGTGGCTACACCTTC

d_call: .
cdr3_length: 10
clone_size: many
v_call: TRBV2
j_call: TRBJ2-5
cdr3_aa: CASALETQYF
cdr3_nt: TGTGCCAGCGCGCTGGAGACCCAGTACTTC

d_call: TRBD1
cdr3_length: 13
clone_size: many
v_call: TRBV28
j_call: TRBJ1-2
cdr3_aa: CASREGANLGYTF
cdr3_nt: TGTGCCAGCAGGGAGGGGGCCAATTTAGGCTACACCTTC

d_call: .
cdr3_length: 14
clone_size: .
v_call: TRBV7-2
j_call: TRBJ2-5
cdr3_aa: CASSPRKRRETQYF
cdr3_nt: TGTGCCAGCAGCCCAAGAAAACGAAGAGAGACCCAGTACTTC

d_call: .
cdr3_length: 15
clone_size: many
v_call: TRBV28
j_call: TRBJ1-1
cdr3_aa: CASSGEPDSNTGAFF
cdr3_nt: TGTGCCAGCAGCGGGGAGCCAGACTCTAACACAGGAGCTTTCTTT

d_call: TRBD1
cdr3_length: 14
clone_size: .
v_call: TRBV9
j_call: TRBJ2-4
cdr3_aa: CASSVTGAENIQYF
cdr3_nt: TGTGCCAGCAGCGTCACAGGGGCTGAAAACATTCAGTACTTC

d_call: TRBD1
cdr3_length: 16
clone_size: few
v_call: TRBV6-1
j_call: TRBJ1-5
cdr3_aa: CASRAGRGLSNQPQHF
cdr3_nt: TGTGCCAGCAGGGCCGGAAGGGGGCTCAGCAATCAGCCCCAGCATTTT

d_call: TRBD2
cdr3_length: 14
clone_size: few
v_call: TRBV3-1
j_call: TRBJ2-2
cdr3_aa: CACISGTSTGELFF
cdr3_nt: TGTGCCTGTATTAGCGGGACTAGCACCGGGGAGCTGTTTTTT

d_call: .
cdr3_length: 14
clone_size: few
v_call: TRBV7-9
j_call: TRBJ2-7
cdr3_aa: CASSSPPRSEEQYF
cdr3_nt: TGTGCCAGCAGCTCCCCCCCTAGGTCGGAGGAGCAGTACTTC

d_call: .
cdr3_length: 16
clone_size: many
v_call: TRBV6-1
j_call: TRBJ1-5
cdr3_aa: CASSVGTLSSLEPQHF
cdr3_nt: TGTGCCAGCAGTGTCGGGACACTCTCTTCCCTGGAGCCCCAGCATTTT

d_call: TRBD2
cdr3_length: 17
clone_size: .
v_call: TRBV7-8
j_call: TRBJ2-3
cdr3_aa: CASSLGVAGGFTDTQYF
cdr3_nt: TGTGCCAGCAGCTTAGGAGTAGCGGGAGGATTCACAGATACGCAGTATTTT

d_call: .
cdr3_length: 14
clone_size: few
v_call: TRBV7-2
j_call: TRBJ1-1
cdr3_aa: CASRDGRWNTEAFF
cdr3_nt: TGTGCCAGCAGGGACGGACGTTGGAACACTGAAGCTTTCTTT

d_call: .
cdr3_length: 12
clone_size: .
v_call: TRBV7-9
j_call: TRBJ1-3
cdr3_aa: CASSPNGNTIYF
cdr3_nt: TGTGCCAGCAGCCCCAACGGAAACACCATATATTTT

d_call: TRBD2
cdr3_length: 13
clone_size: many
v_call: TRBV20-1
j_call: TRBJ2-7
cdr3_aa: CSARERGSYEQYF
cdr3_nt: TGCAGTGCTAGGGAGCGGGGCTCCTACGAGCAGTACTTC

d_call: TRBD2
cdr3_length: 14
clone_size: many
v_call: TRBV6-1
j_call: TRBJ2-5
cdr3_aa: CASSGPSGEETQYF
cdr3_nt: TGTGCCAGCAGTGGGCCTAGCGGGGAAGAGACCCAGTACTTC

d_call: .
cdr3_length: 15
clone_size: many
v_call: TRBV28
j_call: TRBJ1-2
cdr3_aa: CASRRSWTGNYGYTF
cdr3_nt: TGTGCCAGCAGGAGAAGCTGGACGGGAAACTATGGCTACACCTTC

d_call: .
cdr3_length: 15
clone_size: once
v_call: TRBV7-9
j_call: TRBJ1-5
cdr3_aa: CASSPGVLSNQPQHF
cdr3_nt: TGTGCCAGCAGCCCAGGGGTTTTGAGCAATCAGCCCCAGCATTTT

d_call: .
cdr3_length: 15
clone_size: many
v_call: TRBV7-2
j_call: TRBJ1-4
cdr3_aa: CASSPRGRDPEKLFF
cdr3_nt: TGTGCCAGCAGCCCCAGGGGACGGGACCCCGAAAAACTGTTTTTT